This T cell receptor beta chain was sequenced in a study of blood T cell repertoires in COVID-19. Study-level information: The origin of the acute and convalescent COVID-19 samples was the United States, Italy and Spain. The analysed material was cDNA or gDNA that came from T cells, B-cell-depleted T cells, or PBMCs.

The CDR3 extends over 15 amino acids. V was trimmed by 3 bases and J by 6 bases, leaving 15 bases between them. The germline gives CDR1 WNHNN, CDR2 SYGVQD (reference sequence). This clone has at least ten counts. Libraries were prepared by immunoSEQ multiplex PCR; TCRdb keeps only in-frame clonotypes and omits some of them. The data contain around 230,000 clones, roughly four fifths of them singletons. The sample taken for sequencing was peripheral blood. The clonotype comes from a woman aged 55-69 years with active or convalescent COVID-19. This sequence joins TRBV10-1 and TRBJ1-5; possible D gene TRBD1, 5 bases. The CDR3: CASSDGGGRGQPQHF. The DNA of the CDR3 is TGCGCCAGCAGTGATGGCGGGGGACGAGGTCAGCCCCAGCATTTT.